Listed below are T cell receptor beta chains from one sample, sequenced in a study of T cell responses to AZD1222 COVID-19 vaccine. Sequenced by immunoSEQ multiplex PCR; TCRdb stores in-frame clones only, minus some. This sample has around 170,000 clones, with around 90% found just once. This sample comprised peripheral blood, obtained 28 days after the second AZD1222 dose. These receptors came from an adult who received the AZD1222 COVID-19 vaccine. Both conserved end residues are part of each CDR3. Each record gives: CDR3 protein, CDR3 DNA, V gene, J gene, clone size, D gene. A D gene is named only where the DNA matches it firmly. Some rows have no size entry. The others give once, few or many, or a class for an expanded clone.

CDR3: CASSLVPDSGANVLTF
DNA: TGTGCCAGCAGCTTAGTACCAGACTCTGGGGCCAACGTCCTGACTTTC
V: TRBV7-6
J: TRBJ2-6
size: .
D: .

CDR3: CASSYGGGTEAFF
DNA: TGTGCCAGCAGTTACGGTGGGGGCACTGAAGCTTTCTTT
V: TRBV6-2/TRBV6-3
J: TRBJ1-1
size: .
D: .

CDR3: CASSQTADSYEQYF
DNA: TGTGCCAGCTCACAAACAGCGGATTCCTACGAGCAGTACTTC
V: TRBV18
J: TRBJ2-7
size: .
D: .

CDR3: CASSQDWGRRNEKLFF
DNA: TGCGCCAGCAGCCAAGATTGGGGCAGACGGAATGAAAAACTGTTTTTT
V: TRBV4-3
J: TRBJ1-4
size: .
D: .

CDR3: CASSLEGTSYEQYF
DNA: TGTGCCAGCAGCCTGGAGGGGACAAGCTACGAGCAGTACTTC
V: TRBV11-3
J: TRBJ2-7
size: .
D: .

CDR3: CASSLGPRATIF
DNA: TGTGCCAGCTCACTGGGGCCCAGGGCCACCATCTTC
V: TRBV18
J: TRBJ1-2
size: once
D: .

CDR3: CASGSRTNQPQHF
DNA: TGTGCCAGCGGGAGTAGGACCAATCAGCCCCAGCATTTT
V: TRBV6-5
J: TRBJ1-5
size: .
D: .

CDR3: CASSPTGQPRDGYTF
DNA: TGTGCCAGCAGCCCCACGGGACAGCCAAGGGATGGCTACACCTTC
V: TRBV7-8
J: TRBJ1-2
size: .
D: TRBD1

CDR3: CASSLGASGSTDTQYF
DNA: TGCGCCAGCAGCTTAGGGGCTAGCGGTAGCACAGATACGCAGTATTTT
V: TRBV5-1
J: TRBJ2-3
size: .
D: TRBD2

CDR3: CASSHHGGATGELFF
DNA: TGTGCCAGCAGCCACCATGGGGGGGCCACCGGGGAGCTGTTTTTT
V: TRBV4-2
J: TRBJ2-2
size: .
D: .

CDR3: CASSFASGGAPTGELFF
DNA: TGTGCCAGCAGCTTCGCTAGCGGGGGGGCCCCGACCGGGGAGCTGTTTTTT
V: TRBV5-5
J: TRBJ2-2
size: .
D: TRBD2

CDR3: CASSLRIPNEQFF
DNA: TGTGCCAGCAGTTTAAGGATCCCCAATGAGCAGTTCTTC
V: TRBV12-3/TRBV12-4
J: TRBJ2-1
size: .
D: .

CDR3: CASRVHRAREPQHF
DNA: TGTGCCAGTAGAGTTCACAGGGCCAGGGAGCCCCAGCATTTT
V: TRBV19
J: TRBJ1-5
size: .
D: .

CDR3: CASSVRQANTEAFF
DNA: TGTGCCAGCAGTGTAAGGCAGGCCAACACTGAAGCTTTCTTT
V: TRBV2
J: TRBJ1-1
size: .
D: .